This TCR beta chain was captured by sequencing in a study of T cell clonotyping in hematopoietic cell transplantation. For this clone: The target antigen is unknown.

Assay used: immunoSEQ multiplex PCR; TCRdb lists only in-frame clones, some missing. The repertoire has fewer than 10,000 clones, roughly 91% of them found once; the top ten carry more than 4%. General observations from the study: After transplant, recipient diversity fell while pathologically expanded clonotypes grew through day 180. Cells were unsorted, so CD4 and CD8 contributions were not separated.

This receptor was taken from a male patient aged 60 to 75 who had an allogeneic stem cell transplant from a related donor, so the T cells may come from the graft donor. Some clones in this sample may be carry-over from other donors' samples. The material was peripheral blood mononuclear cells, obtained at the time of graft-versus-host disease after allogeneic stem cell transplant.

DNA for the CDR3: TGTGCCTGGAGTGCGGGGACAGTCTCTGGAAACACCATATATTTT. Translating it yields CAWSAGTVSGNTIYF. This sequence joins TRBV30 and TRBJ1-3, with TRBD1 identical over 7 bases. This CDR3 is built from 15 residues. Trimming took 1 base from V and 0 from J; bases not matched to a gene: 3. The germline V gene encodes CDR1 GTSNPN and CDR2 SVGIG (reference sequence).